The rows below give T cell receptor beta chains drawn from one sample of a study of beta chain features in type 1 diabetes. Clones were sequenced by immunoSEQ multiplex PCR, and TCRdb holds only the in-frame ones, with some missing. The sample lists some 300,000 clones, approximately 8.1% occurring once. The sample consisted of central memory CD4+ T cells from blood. The source of these receptors is a woman aged 18-29 years in good health. CDR3s include the opening cysteine and the closing phenylalanine or tryptophan. A D gene is named only where the DNA matches it firmly. The size field is filled for only some rows; it gives once, few, many or a size class.

CDR3: CASSLIEGEQFF
DNA: TGTGCCAGCAGTTTAATTGAGGGTGAGCAGTTCTTC
D: -
J: TRBJ2-1
V: TRBV28
size: few

CDR3: CASSQVRPYSPLHF
DNA: TGTGCCAGCAGCCAAGTCCGGCCCTATTCACCCCTCCACTTT
D: -
J: TRBJ1-6
V: TRBV14
size: -

CDR3: CASSISGTTLETQYF
DNA: TGTGCCAGTAGTATAAGCGGGACCACCCTGGAGACCCAGTACTTC
D: TRBD2
J: TRBJ2-5
V: TRBV19
size: few

CDR3: CASSSSGGNTEAFF
DNA: TGTGCCAGCAGCTCCTCCGGAGGGAACACTGAAGCTTTCTTT
D: -
J: TRBJ1-1
V: TRBV7-3
size: -

CDR3: CASSRRQEVSTEAFF
DNA: TGTGCCAGCAGCAGACGACAGGAAGTTTCCACTGAAGCTTTCTTT
D: -
J: TRBJ1-1
V: TRBV9
size: few

CDR3: CASSLFQTNTEAFF
DNA: TGTGCCAGCAGCTTATTCCAGACGAACACTGAAGCTTTCTTT
D: -
J: TRBJ1-1
V: TRBV7-3
size: -

CDR3: CASSLTAWGYNEQFF
DNA: TGTGCCAGCAGTTTAACAGCGTGGGGATACAATGAGCAGTTCTTC
D: -
J: TRBJ2-1
V: TRBV6-5
size: -

CDR3: CASSLRPTSGRAGPYEQFF
DNA: TGTGCCAGCAGCCTCAGGCCGACTAGCGGGAGGGCCGGTCCTTATGAGCAGTTCTTC
D: TRBD2
J: TRBJ2-1
V: TRBV7-3
size: many

CDR3: CASSSGGDTGELFF
DNA: TGTGCCAGCAGTAGCGGGGGGGACACCGGGGAGCTGTTTTTT
D: TRBD2
J: TRBJ2-2
V: TRBV6-4
size: few

CDR3: CASSGRGMIWETQYF
DNA: TGTGCCAGCAGCGGCCGGGGAATGATTTGGGAGACCCAGTACTTC
D: -
J: TRBJ2-5
V: TRBV9
size: -

CDR3: CASDSPRTRGVGELFF
DNA: TGTGCCAGCGACTCCCCACGGACTAGAGGGGTCGGGGAGCTGTTTTTT
D: TRBD2
J: TRBJ2-2
V: TRBV11-2
size: -

CDR3: CASTRLAGTDTQYF
DNA: TGTGCCAGTACACGGCTTGCGGGCACAGATACGCAGTATTTT
D: -
J: TRBJ2-3
V: TRBV2
size: many

CDR3: CASKLAGGTDTQYF
DNA: TGTGCCAGCAAACTAGCGGGGGGCACAGATACGCAGTATTTT
D: TRBD2
J: TRBJ2-3
V: TRBV27
size: few

CDR3: CSVSAGTGTYEQYF
DNA: TGCAGCGTTTCAGCCGGGACAGGCACCTACGAGCAGTACTTC
D: TRBD1
J: TRBJ2-7
V: TRBV29-1
size: many

CDR3: CASSQVLGQGTGELFF
DNA: TGTGCCAGCAGCCAAGTTTTGGGTCAGGGCACCGGGGAGCTGTTTTTT
D: -
J: TRBJ2-2
V: TRBV4-2
size: -

CDR3: CASSLRPQGSTTEQFF
DNA: TGTGCCAGCAGCTTACGACCCCAGGGGTCAACTACTGAGCAGTTCTTC
D: -
J: TRBJ2-1
V: TRBV7-3
size: -

CDR3: CASSLQTGGPGNEQFF
DNA: TGCGCCAGCAGCTTGCAGACGGGAGGGCCGGGCAATGAGCAGTTCTTC
D: TRBD2
J: TRBJ2-1
V: TRBV5-1
size: -

CDR3: CASSPVTSGGSGNTQYF
DNA: TGTGCCAGCAGCCCGGTGACTAGCGGGGGGTCGGGAAATACGCAGTATTTT
D: TRBD2
J: TRBJ2-3
V: TRBV4-2
size: few

CDR3: CASSSGRVAREAFF
DNA: TGTGCCAGCAGCTCGGGGAGGGTGGCGCGAGAAGCTTTCTTT
D: -
J: TRBJ1-1
V: TRBV2
size: -

CDR3: CASSFQAVGGNEQFF
DNA: TGCGCCAGCAGCTTTCAAGCGGTGGGTGGAAATGAGCAGTTCTTC
D: -
J: TRBJ2-1
V: TRBV5-1
size: few

CDR3: CASSALGANEKLFF
DNA: TGTGCCAGCAGCGCCTTAGGGGCTAATGAAAAACTGTTTTTT
D: -
J: TRBJ1-4
V: TRBV7-9
size: few

CDR3: CASRTTGGYGYTF
DNA: TGTGCCAGCAGGACCACAGGGGGCTATGGCTACACCTTC
D: TRBD1
J: TRBJ1-2
V: TRBV28
size: -

CDR3: CASSLERFNNEQFF
DNA: TGTGCCAGCAGCTTGGAACGGTTTAACAATGAGCAGTTCTTC
D: -
J: TRBJ2-1
V: TRBV5-5
size: many

CDR3: CASSDPAAMGQTYNEQFF
DNA: TGTGCCAGCAGCGATCCAGCGGCTATGGGACAGACCTACAATGAGCAGTTCTTC
D: TRBD1
J: TRBJ2-1
V: TRBV27
size: -

CDR3: CASSLESGYEQYF
DNA: TGTGCCAGCAGCTTAGAATCCGGCTACGAGCAGTACTTC
D: -
J: TRBJ2-7
V: TRBV7-2
size: many

CDR3: CSASDNNEQFF
DNA: TGCAGTGCTTCTGACAACAATGAGCAGTTCTTC
D: -
J: TRBJ2-1
V: TRBV20-1
size: few

CDR3: CASRIGTSEAFF
DNA: TGTGCCAGTAGGATTGGTACCAGTGAAGCTTTCTTT
D: -
J: TRBJ1-1
V: TRBV19
size: -

CDR3: CASSFTGAAESEQYF
DNA: TGTGCCAGCAGCTTCACCGGGGCCGCAGAAAGCGAGCAGTACTTC
D: -
J: TRBJ2-7
V: TRBV7-9
size: many

CDR3: CASSPRTGSSYNEQFF
DNA: TGTGCCAGCAGCCCTCGGACAGGGAGCTCCTACAATGAGCAGTTCTTC
D: TRBD1
J: TRBJ2-1
V: TRBV5-4
size: -

CDR3: CASPPAGRGPDIQYF
DNA: TGTGCCAGCCCCCCGGCCGGGCGGGGGCCTGACATTCAGTACTTC
D: -
J: TRBJ2-4
V: TRBV2
size: few

CDR3: CASRDRAYGYTF
DNA: TGTGCCAGCAGGGACAGGGCCTATGGCTACACCTTC
D: TRBD1
J: TRBJ1-2
V: TRBV25-1
size: few

CDR3: CAWSVATVLQPQHF
DNA: TGTGCCTGGAGTGTAGCAACAGTTCTACAGCCCCAGCATTTT
D: -
J: TRBJ1-5
V: TRBV30
size: -

CDR3: CASRTPGTANTGELFF
DNA: TGTGCCAGCAGAACGCCCGGGACAGCCAACACCGGGGAGCTGTTTTTT
D: TRBD1
J: TRBJ2-2
V: TRBV6-6
size: many

CDR3: CASSQQGGLGYTF
DNA: TGCGCCAGCAGCCAGCAAGGGGGGCTCGGCTACACCTTC
D: -
J: TRBJ1-2
V: TRBV4-3
size: many

CDR3: CASSLPLLAGGTDTQYF
DNA: TGCGCCAGCAGCCTTCCCTTACTAGCGGGGGGGACAGATACGCAGTATTTT
D: TRBD2
J: TRBJ2-3
V: TRBV4-1
size: few

CDR3: CASSWGQGEIGYTF
DNA: TGTGCCAGCAGTTGGGGGCAGGGGGAAATCGGCTACACCTTC
D: TRBD1
J: TRBJ1-2
V: TRBV28
size: -

CDR3: CASSPGGPVNQPQHF
DNA: TGTGCCAGCAGCCCGGGTGGGCCCGTCAATCAGCCCCAGCATTTT
D: -
J: TRBJ1-5
V: TRBV7-9
size: -

CDR3: CASSGWPTYEQYF
DNA: TGTGCCAGCAGTGGGTGGCCAACCTACGAGCAGTACTTC
D: -
J: TRBJ2-7
V: TRBV6-1
size: -

CDR3: CASSLVGETEQFF
DNA: TGTGCCAGCAGCTTAGTCGGGGAAACTGAGCAGTTCTTC
D: -
J: TRBJ2-1
V: TRBV7-9
size: -

CDR3: CASSQRARSPGQGTSGANVLTF
DNA: TGCGCCAGCAGCCAAAGGGCCCGATCCCCGGGACAGGGGACCTCTGGGGCCAACGTCCTGACTTTC
D: TRBD1
J: TRBJ2-6
V: TRBV4-3
size: few

CDR3: CASSFQGTGANVLTF
DNA: TGTGCCAGCAGCTTCCAGGGCACCGGGGCCAACGTCCTGACTTTC
D: -
J: TRBJ2-6
V: TRBV5-4
size: few